In this sample, the clone carrying this TCR beta chain turned up once. The antigen is not known. A much larger clone lies one base from this, so it may be a read error. The CDR3 length is 14 residues. The germline gives CDR1 KGHDR, CDR2 SFDVKD. Trimming left V 1 base short and J 0 bases short, with 3 bases between. The data originate from a study of T-cell memory formation after mild COVID-19. On the study more broadly: Clustering of TCRs was largely donor specific.

Study-level findings and limits: Contracting clones from day 15 to 85 showed balanced CD4/CD8; later expanders favored CD4+. CD4+ clones that contracted lay mainly in CM and EM; CD8+ ones lay in EMRA.

Constant-segment-primed 5'RACE gave TCR alpha and TCR beta cDNA libraries with sample barcodes and UMIs. MiXCR, applied by TCRdb to the 5' RACE reads, yields one record per CDR3 protein. In the table there are around 200,000 distinct CDR3 sequences, 27% of which are singletons. The TCR originated in an adult woman who had mild COVID-19 (a few samples of this study predate the infection). Cell type and time point are not known. The chain uses TRBV24-1 and TRBJ1-5; D remains unclear. Material: PBMCs or a T cell subset sorted from them (not recorded which). CDR3 nucleotides: TGTGCCACCAGTGATTTCGCTAGCAATCAGCCCCAGCATTTT. Residues: CATSDFASNQPQHF.